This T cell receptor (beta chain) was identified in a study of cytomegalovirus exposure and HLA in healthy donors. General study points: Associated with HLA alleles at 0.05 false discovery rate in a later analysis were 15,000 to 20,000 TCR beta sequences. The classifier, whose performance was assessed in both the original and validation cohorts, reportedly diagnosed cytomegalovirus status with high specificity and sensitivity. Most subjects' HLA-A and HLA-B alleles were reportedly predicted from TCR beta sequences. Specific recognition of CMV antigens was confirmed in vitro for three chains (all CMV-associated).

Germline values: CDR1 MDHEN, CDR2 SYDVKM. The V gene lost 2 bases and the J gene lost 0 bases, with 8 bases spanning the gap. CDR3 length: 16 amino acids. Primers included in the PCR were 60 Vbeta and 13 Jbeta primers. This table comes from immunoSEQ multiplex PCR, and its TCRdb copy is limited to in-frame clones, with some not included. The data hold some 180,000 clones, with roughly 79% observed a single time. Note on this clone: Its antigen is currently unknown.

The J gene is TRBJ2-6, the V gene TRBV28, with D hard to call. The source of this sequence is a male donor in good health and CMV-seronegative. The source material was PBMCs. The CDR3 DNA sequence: TGTGCCAGCAGTTTACTCCGGTCCTCTGGGGCCAACGTCCTGACTTTC. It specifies CASSLLRSSGANVLTF.